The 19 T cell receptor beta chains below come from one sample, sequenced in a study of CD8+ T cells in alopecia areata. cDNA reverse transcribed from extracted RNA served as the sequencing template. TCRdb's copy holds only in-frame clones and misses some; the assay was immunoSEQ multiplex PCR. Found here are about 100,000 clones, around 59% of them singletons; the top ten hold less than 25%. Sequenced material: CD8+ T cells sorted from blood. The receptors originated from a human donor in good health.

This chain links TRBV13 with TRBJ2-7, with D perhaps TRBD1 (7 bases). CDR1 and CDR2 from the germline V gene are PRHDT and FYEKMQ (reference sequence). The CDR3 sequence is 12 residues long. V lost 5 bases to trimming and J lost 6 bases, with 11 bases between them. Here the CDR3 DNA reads TGTGCCAGCAGCCGCGGGACAGTCGAGCAGTACTTC. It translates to CASSRGTVEQYF.

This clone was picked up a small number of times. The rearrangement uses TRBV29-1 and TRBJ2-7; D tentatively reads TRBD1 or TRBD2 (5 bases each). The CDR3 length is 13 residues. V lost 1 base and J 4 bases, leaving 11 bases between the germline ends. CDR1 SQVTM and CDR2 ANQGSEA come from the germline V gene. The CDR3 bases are TGCAGCGTTGAAGGGGGACCTCCGTACGAGCAGTACTTC. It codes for CSVEGGPPYEQYF.

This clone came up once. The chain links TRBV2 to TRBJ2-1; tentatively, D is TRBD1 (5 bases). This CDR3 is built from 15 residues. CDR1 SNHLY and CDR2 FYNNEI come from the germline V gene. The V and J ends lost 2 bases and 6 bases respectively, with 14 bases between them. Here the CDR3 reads CASSEKAGNINEQFF. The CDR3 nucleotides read TGTGCCAGCAGTGAAAAGGCAGGGAACATCAATGAGCAGTTCTTC.

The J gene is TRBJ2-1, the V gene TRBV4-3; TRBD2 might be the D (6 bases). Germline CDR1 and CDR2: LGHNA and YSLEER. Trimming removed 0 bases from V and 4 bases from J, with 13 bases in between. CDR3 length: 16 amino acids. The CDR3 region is CASSQDGGTFYNEQFF. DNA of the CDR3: TGCGCCAGCAGCCAAGACGGCGGGACTTTTTACAATGAGCAGTTCTTC.

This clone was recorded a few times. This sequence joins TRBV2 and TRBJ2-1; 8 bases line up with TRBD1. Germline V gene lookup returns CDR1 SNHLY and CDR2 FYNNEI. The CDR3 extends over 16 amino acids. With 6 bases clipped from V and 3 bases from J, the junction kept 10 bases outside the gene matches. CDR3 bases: TGTGCCAGCAGATTAGGGACAGGTCTAGACTACAATGAGCAGTTCTTC. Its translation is CASRLGTGLDYNEQFF.

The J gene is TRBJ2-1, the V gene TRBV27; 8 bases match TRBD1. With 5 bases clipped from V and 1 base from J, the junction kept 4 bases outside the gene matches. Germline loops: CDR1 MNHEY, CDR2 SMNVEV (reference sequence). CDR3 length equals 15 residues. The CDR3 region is CASSPGGQSYNEQFF. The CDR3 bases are TGTGCCAGCAGTCCAGGGGGCCAGTCCTACAATGAGCAGTTCTTC.

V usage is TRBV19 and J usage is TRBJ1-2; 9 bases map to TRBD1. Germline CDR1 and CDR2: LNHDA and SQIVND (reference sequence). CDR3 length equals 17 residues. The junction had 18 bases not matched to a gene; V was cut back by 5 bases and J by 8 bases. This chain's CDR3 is CASSSTGGVNRRGGYTF. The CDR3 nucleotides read TGTGCCAGTAGTTCTACAGGGGGCGTAAACCGGCGTGGCGGCTACACCTTC.

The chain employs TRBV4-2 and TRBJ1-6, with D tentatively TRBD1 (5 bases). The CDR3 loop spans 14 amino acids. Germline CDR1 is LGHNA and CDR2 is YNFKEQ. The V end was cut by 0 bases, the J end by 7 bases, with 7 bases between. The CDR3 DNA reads TGTGCCAGCAGCCAAGAGGGGCGGAATTCACCCCTCCACTTT. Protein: CASSQEGRNSPLHF.

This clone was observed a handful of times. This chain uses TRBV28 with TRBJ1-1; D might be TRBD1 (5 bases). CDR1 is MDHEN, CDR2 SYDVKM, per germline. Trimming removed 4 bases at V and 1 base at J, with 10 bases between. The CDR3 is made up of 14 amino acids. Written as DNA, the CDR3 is TGTGCCAGCAGTTGGGGCGACACGAACACTGAAGCTTTCTTT. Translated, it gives CASSWGDTNTEAFF. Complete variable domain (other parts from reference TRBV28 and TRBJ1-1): DVKVTQSSRYLVKRTGEKVFLECVQDMDHENMFWYRQDPGLGLRLIYFSYDVKMKEKGDIPEGYSVSREKKERFSLILESASTNQTSMYLCASSWGDTNTEAFFGQGTRLTVV.

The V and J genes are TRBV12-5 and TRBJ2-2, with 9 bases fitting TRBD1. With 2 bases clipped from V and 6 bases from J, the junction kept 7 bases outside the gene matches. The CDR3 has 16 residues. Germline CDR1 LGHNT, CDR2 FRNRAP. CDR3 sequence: CASGLRGQGYSGELFF. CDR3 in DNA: TGTGCTAGTGGTTTGAGAGGACAGGGGTATTCCGGGGAGCTGTTTTTT.

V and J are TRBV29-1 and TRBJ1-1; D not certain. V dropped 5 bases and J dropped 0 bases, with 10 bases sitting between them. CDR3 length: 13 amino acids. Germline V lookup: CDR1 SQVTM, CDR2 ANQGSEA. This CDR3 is CSVQPRMNTEAFF. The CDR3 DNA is TGCAGCGTTCAGCCTCGGATGAACACTGAAGCTTTCTTT.

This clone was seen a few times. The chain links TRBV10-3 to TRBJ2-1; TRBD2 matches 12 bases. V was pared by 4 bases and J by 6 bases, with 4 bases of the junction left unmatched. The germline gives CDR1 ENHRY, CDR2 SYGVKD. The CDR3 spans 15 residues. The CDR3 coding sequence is TGTGCCATCAGTGGTACTAGCGGGGGGCCCAATGAGCAGTTCTTC. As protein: CAISGTSGGPNEQFF.

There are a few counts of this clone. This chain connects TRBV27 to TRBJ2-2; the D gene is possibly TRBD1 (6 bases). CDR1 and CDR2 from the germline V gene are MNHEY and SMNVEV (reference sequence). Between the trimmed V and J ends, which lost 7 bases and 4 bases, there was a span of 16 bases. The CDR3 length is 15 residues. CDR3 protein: CASNFVDSPTGELFF. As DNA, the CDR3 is TGTGCCAGCAATTTCGTGGACAGCCCCACCGGGGAGCTGTTTTTT.

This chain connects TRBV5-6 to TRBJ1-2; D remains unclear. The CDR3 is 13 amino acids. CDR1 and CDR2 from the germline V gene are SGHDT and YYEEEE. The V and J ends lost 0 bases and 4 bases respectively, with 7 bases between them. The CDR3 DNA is TGTGCCAGCAGCTTGGCGGGGATCTATGGCTACACCTTC. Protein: CASSLAGIYGYTF.

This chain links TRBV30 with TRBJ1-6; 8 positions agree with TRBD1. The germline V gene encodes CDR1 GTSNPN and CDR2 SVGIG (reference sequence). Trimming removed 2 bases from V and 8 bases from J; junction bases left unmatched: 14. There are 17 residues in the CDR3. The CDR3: CAWSSAASGTGDSPLHF. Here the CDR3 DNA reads TGTGCCTGGAGTTCAGCGGCCTCCGGGACAGGTGATTCACCCCTCCACTTT.

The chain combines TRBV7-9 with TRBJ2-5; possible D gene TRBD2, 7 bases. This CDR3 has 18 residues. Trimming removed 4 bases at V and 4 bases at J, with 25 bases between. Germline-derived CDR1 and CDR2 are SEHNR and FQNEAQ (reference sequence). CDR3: CASSCTHLVGGAGETQYF. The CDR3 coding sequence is TGTGCCAGCAGCTGCACTCACCTAGTGGGGGGGGCCGGAGAGACCCAGTACTTC. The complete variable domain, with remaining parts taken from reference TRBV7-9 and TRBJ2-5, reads DTGVSQNPRHKITKRGQNVTFRCDPISEHNRLYWYRQTLGQGPEFLTYFQNEAQLEKSRLLSDRFSAERPKGSFSTLEIQRTEQGDSAMYLCASSCTHLVGGAGETQYFGPGTRLLVL.

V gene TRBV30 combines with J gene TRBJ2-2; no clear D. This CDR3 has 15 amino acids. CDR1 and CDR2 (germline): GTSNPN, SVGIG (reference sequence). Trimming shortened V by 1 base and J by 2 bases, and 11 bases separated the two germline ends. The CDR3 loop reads CAWSGSRLNTGELFF. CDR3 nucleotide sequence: TGTGCCTGGAGTGGGTCCAGGTTAAACACCGGGGAGCTGTTTTTT.

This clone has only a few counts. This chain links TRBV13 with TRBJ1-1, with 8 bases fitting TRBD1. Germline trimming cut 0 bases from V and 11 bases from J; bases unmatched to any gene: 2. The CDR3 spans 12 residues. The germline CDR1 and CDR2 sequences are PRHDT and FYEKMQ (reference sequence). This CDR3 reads CASSLGRGPAFF. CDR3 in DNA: TGTGCCAGCAGCTTAGGCAGGGGGCCGGCTTTCTTT.

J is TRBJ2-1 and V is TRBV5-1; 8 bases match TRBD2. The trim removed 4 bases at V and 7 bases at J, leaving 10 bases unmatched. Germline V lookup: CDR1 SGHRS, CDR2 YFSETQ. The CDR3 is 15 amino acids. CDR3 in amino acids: CASSIGTRDGNEQFF. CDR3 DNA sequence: TGCGCCAGCAGCATCGGGACTAGAGATGGGAATGAGCAGTTCTTC.